The T cell receptor beta chain under discussion was sequenced for a study of blood T cell repertoires in COVID-19 (dated by TCRdb to the early 2020s). In terms of the full investigation: Collaborator samples came from the United States, Italy and Spain and covered acute and convalescent phases of COVID-19. The prospective study material was composed of cDNA or gDNA derived from T cells, B-cell-depleted T cells, or PBMCs. Subjects who had been exposed to COVID-19, were actively infected with it, or had recovered from it provided the deeply sampled blood TCRbeta repertoires that made up the dataset. The repertoires were released in a freely available public database meant as a resource for research on the immune response to SARS-CoV-2. Samples were obtained from the ongoing ImmuneRACE study (first 160 participants) and from approximately 1,200 subjects provided by 6 global collaborators. Nearly every sample came with metadata listing a de-identified subject ID, COVID-19 status, age in years and sex. Where available, HLA class I and class II types were taken from metadata supplied by the sample provider and were not determined by assay-based typing. Results the study describes overall, beyond this receptor: The quantity of clinical and demographic metadata differed by source and by participant and was supplied without curation.

Based on the germline V gene (reference sequence), the CDR1 and CDR2 sequences are LNHNV and YYDKDF. The V end gives up 0 bases and the J end 7 bases, leaving 9 bases in the junction not matched to a gene. From its cysteine to its phenylalanine, the CDR3 spans 15 amino acids. Of the read, only the CDR3 DNA is kept; its 45 bases are in frame from base 1. At one collaborating source in Seattle, patients were enrolled during active infection and were followed longitudinally through the course of disease. Collaborating institutions collected whole blood in K2EDTA tubes following their own protocols. For TCRbeta analysis, collaborator samples were shipped as frozen whole blood, as isolated PBMCs, or as DNA extracted from either sample type. In the case of this clone: The antigen it binds to is not known. The input lacks base qualities; no much larger clone sits a single base away.

TCRbeta CDR3 regions were amplified from genomic DNA by means of the immunoSEQ Assay, a bias-controlled multiplex PCR. The paper's data handling went like this. Within the assay, amplification of reference gene primers was used to estimate how many nucleated cells each sample contained. Sequence reads were collapsed and filtered to measure the absolute abundance of every unique TCRbeta CDR3 rearrangement. For each sample, productive Simpson clonality was calculated as the square root of Simpson's diversity index across productive rearrangements. Entries here come from immuneACCESS through TCRdb and include only in-frame sequences with V and J called. Some clones fail to appear in such tables; in the studies checked, an unresolved V gene covers under half of the shortfall, and the cause of the remainder is unknown. V, J and clone size were drawn from that table, and D and trimming were deduced from the DNA. Across this sample there are tens of thousands of clones, with roughly 85% seen only once. The ten largest clones take up around 3.6% of the sample.

Rearrangement joined TRBV15 to TRBJ2-7; the central 7 bases match TRBD1. The source material was peripheral blood. This TCR was sampled from a woman between 50 and 59 years old with COVID-19, enrolled during active disease. The CDR3 in this case is CATSRERGLAVEQYF. The sequenced DNA: TGTGCCACCAGCAGAGAGAGGGGGCTGGCTGTTGAGCAGTACTTC.